A selection of T cell receptor beta chains follows, all from one sample in a study of PD-L1 blockade in urothelial cancer. This table comes from immunoSEQ multiplex PCR, and its TCRdb copy is limited to in-frame clones, with some not included. Among some 47,000 clones listed, roughly 78% were seen once. This material consisted of PBMCs, taken around atezolizumab (anti-PD-L1) treatment. Receptor source: a man in his 70s with urothelial cancer. Both conserved end residues are part of each CDR3. D genes are given only for firm matches.

J: TRBJ2-2; V: TRBV4-3; D: TRBD1; CDR3: CASSPDRDDTGELFF
J: TRBJ2-3; V: TRBV2; D: .; CDR3: CASMYDITDTQYF
J: TRBJ2-3; V: TRBV29-1; D: .; CDR3: CSAGADTQYF
J: TRBJ1-1; V: TRBV10-1; D: TRBD1; CDR3: CASSKDRAENTEAFF
J: TRBJ1-2; V: TRBV25-1; D: .; CDR3: CASSEMGQAPGYTF
J: TRBJ2-2; V: TRBV6-6; D: TRBD1; CDR3: CASRSGTVTGELFF
J: TRBJ2-7; V: TRBV19; D: .; CDR3: CASSTGNVGNEQYF
J: TRBJ1-5; V: TRBV28; D: TRBD1; CDR3: CASSPRTGNQPQHF
J: TRBJ2-1; V: TRBV7-9; D: TRBD2; CDR3: CASRRTSGGVGNEQFF
J: TRBJ2-1; V: TRBV9; D: TRBD2; CDR3: CASSVLGGYNEQFF
J: TRBJ2-7; V: TRBV11-2; D: TRBD1; CDR3: CASSLGQGLYEQYF
J: TRBJ1-4; V: TRBV10-3; D: TRBD1; CDR3: CAISGHGTGNNEKLFF
J: TRBJ2-7; V: TRBV5-4; D: TRBD1; CDR3: CASSRDRDQYF
J: TRBJ2-1; V: TRBV6-1; D: TRBD2; CDR3: CASSEGPSGIYNEQFF
J: TRBJ1-1; V: TRBV2; D: TRBD1; CDR3: CATGTGGGTEAFF
J: TRBJ2-7; V: TRBV5-1; D: .; CDR3: CASSREGAYEQYF
J: TRBJ2-5; V: TRBV4-3; D: .; CDR3: CASSQYHKGDGRTQYF
J: TRBJ1-4; V: TRBV28; D: .; CDR3: CASSLIGGKLFF
J: TRBJ2-1; V: TRBV15; D: TRBD1; CDR3: CATHRTGYNEQFF
J: TRBJ2-7; V: TRBV6-1; D: .; CDR3: CASREGPLSSYEQYF
J: TRBJ2-3; V: TRBV7-2; D: TRBD1; CDR3: CASSSDRGWTDTQYF
J: TRBJ1-1; V: TRBV5-3; D: .; CDR3: CARSSTRRLAEAFF
J: TRBJ2-1; V: TRBV5-6; D: .; CDR3: CASSLWATISYNEQFF
J: TRBJ2-1; V: TRBV28; D: TRBD1; CDR3: CASSLGQGKWFF
J: TRBJ2-7; V: TRBV11-3; D: TRBD1; CDR3: CASSLTGGSYEQYF
J: TRBJ1-5; V: TRBV21-1; D: .; CDR3: CASPGQVSNQPQHF